Included here is one T cell receptor beta chain sequence, with context. The data were taken from a study of shared T cell receptors in the human thymus. Profiling relied on immunoSEQ multiplex PCR, and the TCRdb table lists in-frame clones only, not all of them. Counted here are about 660,000 clones, roughly 90% occurring once; the ten biggest clones make up around 0.0099%. The V gene end was trimmed by 3 bases and the J gene end by 6 bases; junction bases not matched to a gene: 7. Germline CDR1 and CDR2: SGHTA and FQGNSA. This CDR3 has 16 amino acids. The same data also contributed to another study, on human thymus T cells.

V usage is TRBV7-2 and J usage is TRBJ2-7; the match to TRBD2 covers 14 bases. The clonotype originates from a boy younger than two with a congenital heart defect. Sample: thymocytes. DNA of the CDR3: TGTGCCAGCAGCTTCCGACTAGCGGGAGGGCGGGTCGAGCAGTACTTC. Protein product: CASSFRLAGGRVEQYF.